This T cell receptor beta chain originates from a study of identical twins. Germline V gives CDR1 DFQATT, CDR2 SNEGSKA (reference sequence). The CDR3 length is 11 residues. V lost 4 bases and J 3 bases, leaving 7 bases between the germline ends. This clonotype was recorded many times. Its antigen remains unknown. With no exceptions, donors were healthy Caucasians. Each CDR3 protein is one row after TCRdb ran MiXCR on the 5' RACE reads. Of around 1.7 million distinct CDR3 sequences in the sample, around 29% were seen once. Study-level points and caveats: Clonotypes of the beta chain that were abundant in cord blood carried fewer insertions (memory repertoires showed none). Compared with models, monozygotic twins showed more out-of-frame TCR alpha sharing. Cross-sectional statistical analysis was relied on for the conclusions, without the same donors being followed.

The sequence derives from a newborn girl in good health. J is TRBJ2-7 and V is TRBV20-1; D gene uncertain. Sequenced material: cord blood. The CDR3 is CSAIQRYEQYF. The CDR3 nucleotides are TGCAGTGCTATACAGCGCTACGAGCAGTACTTC.